The TCR beta chain described here comes from a study of cytomegalovirus exposure and HLA in healthy donors. Measured with immunoSEQ multiplex PCR; TCRdb has only the in-frame clones, and not every one. The sample has 110,000 or so clones, approximately 94% seen once. Study findings and constraints: Confirmation in vitro established that a few CMV-associated chains were specific for CMV antigens.

Remarks on this clone: Its antigen remains unknown.

The V end was cut by 5 bases, the J end by 2 bases, with 25 bases between. Germline values: CDR1 SGHVS, CDR2 FQNEAQ. This CDR3 region has 19 residues. Specimen: PBMCs. The genes are TRBV7-8 and TRBJ1-5; D not certain. The origin of this receptor is a young woman in good health and CMV-seronegative. DNA for the CDR3: TGTGCCAGCAGCCCCCGTCTATGGGAGAACAGAGTGGGCAATCAGCCCCAGCATTTT. It encodes CASSPRLWENRVGNQPQHF.